This T cell receptor (beta chain) stems from a study of beta chain features in type 1 diabetes. Findings and caveats of the study: Comparison showed that naive, central memory and Treg TCRB repertoires appeared more similar among patients than among healthy donors.

In its sample, this clone was seen many times. Antigen: not known. The germline CDR1 and CDR2 sequences are GTSNPN and SVGIG (reference sequence). The CDR3 has 15 amino acids. The V and J ends lost 2 bases and 3 bases respectively, with 17 bases between them. Of the isolated RNA, all was reverse transcribed, and so the sequenced material was expressed TCRB transcripts. TCRdb's table, derived via immunoSEQ multiplex PCR, lists solely in-frame clones and lacks some. The sample shows 250,000 to 300,000 clones, 7% to 9% of them seen only once. This clonotype was sampled from a woman between 18 and 29 years old in good health. The chain links TRBV30 to TRBJ2-7; no clear D. The sequenced sample was central memory CD4+ T cells from blood. For the CDR3, the DNA is TGTGCCTGGAGTCCGCCTAGTAGGGTATTCTACGAGCAGTACTTC. Protein sequence: CAWSPPSRVFYEQYF.